Following are 29 T cell receptor beta chains from one sample sequenced in a study of T cell responses to AZD1222 COVID-19 vaccine. Only in-frame clones appear in the TCRdb table, and some are missing; sequencing was by immunoSEQ multiplex PCR. The sample lists 130,000 or so clones, 80% to 95% occurring once. Sequences were derived from peripheral blood, sampled 28 days after the second AZD1222 dose. Receptor source: an adult who received the AZD1222 COVID-19 vaccine.

The chain uses TRBV6-6 and TRBJ2-6; D remains ambiguous. This CDR3 contains 19 residues. The V gene's germline CDR1 is MNHNY and CDR2 SVGAGI (reference sequence). Trimming stripped 5 bases from V and 0 bases from J, with 20 bases between. The chain's CDR3 is CASSPRAYRQVSGANVLTF. The CDR3 DNA sequence: TGTGCCAGCAGTCCACGGGCATATAGGCAAGTCTCTGGGGCCAACGTCCTGACTTTC.

The rearrangement uses TRBV20-1 and TRBJ1-6; D gene ambiguous. There are 12 residues in the CDR3. The germline CDR1 and CDR2 sequences are DFQATT and SNEGSKA (reference sequence). Trimming took 6 bases from V and 6 from J, leaving 9 bases between them. The CDR3 nucleotides read TGCAGTGCCAGTCAGCTTAATTCACCCCTCCACTTT. This codes for CSASQLNSPLHF.

This clone was found a few times. The rearrangement joins TRBV9 to TRBJ1-1, with TRBD1 matching over 10 bases. Trimming took 3 bases from V and 3 from J; bases not matched to a gene: 8. Germline lookup yields CDR1 SGDLS and CDR2 YYNGEE. The CDR3 loop spans 16 amino acids. The CDR3 nucleotides are TGTGCCAGCAGCGCAACTTGGACAGGGGGTTACACTGAAGCTTTCTTT. Its translation is CASSATWTGGYTEAFF.

The chain carries TRBV6-1 and TRBJ1-5; D may be TRBD1 (5 bases). CDR1 MNHNS and CDR2 SASEGT come from the germline V gene. The CDR3 contains 16 residues. V was pared by 2 bases and J by 3 bases, with 14 bases between. CDR3 loop: CASSESQGRPNQPQHF. The CDR3 region has the DNA TGTGCCAGCAGTGAATCCCAGGGCCGACCCAATCAGCCCCAGCATTTT.

This chain joins TRBV7-9 and TRBJ2-1; no clear D gene. The germline V gene has CDR1 SEHNR and CDR2 FQNEAQ (reference sequence). This CDR3 has 13 residues. The V end was cut by 6 bases, the J end by 2 bases, with 8 bases between. The CDR3, as DNA: TGTGCCAGCAGAGAGGAGACCTACAATGAGCAGTTCTTC. Translation: CASREETYNEQFF.

The chain joins TRBV5-4 to TRBJ2-2; no firm D call. The CDR3 length is 15 residues. Deletions cut 0 bases from V and 4 bases from J, with 10 bases between. The germline gives CDR1 SGHNT, CDR2 YYREEE (reference sequence). The CDR3 sequence: CASSLDQTGTGELFF. The CDR3 nucleotides read TGTGCCAGCAGCTTGGACCAAACCGGCACCGGGGAGCTGTTTTTT.

In this sample, this clone turned up a few times. This chain uses TRBV5-4 with TRBJ1-2; D is uncertain. Germline values: CDR1 SGHNT, CDR2 YYREEE (reference sequence). There are 12 residues in the CDR3. Deletions cut 5 bases from V and 8 bases from J, with 13 bases between. CDR3 sequence: CASSFDTKGYTF. The CDR3 DNA follows: TGTGCCAGCAGTTTTGACACAAAGGGCTACACCTTC.

The V and J genes are TRBV5-1 and TRBJ2-6; D unclear. V lost 0 bases, J lost 0 bases, and 10 bases lay in between. Germline lookup yields CDR1 SGHRS and CDR2 YFSETQ. CDR3 length: 17 residues. In DNA form, the CDR3 reads TGCGCCAGCAGCTTGGGATTCCCTGACTCTGGGGCCAACGTCCTGACTTTC. Translation: CASSLGFPDSGANVLTF.

J is TRBJ1-2 and V is TRBV11-2; D is undetermined. From germline, CDR1 is SGHAT and CDR2 FQNNGV. The CDR3 totals 14 residues. The ends were cut back, 5 bases at V and 5 bases at J, with 15 bases in the middle. For the CDR3, the DNA is TGTGCCAGCAGCCCTCACACAGATTTATATGGCTACACCTTC. Translated, it gives CASSPHTDLYGYTF. The variable domain in full, completed from reference TRBV11-2 and TRBJ1-2, reads EAGVAQSPRYKIIEKRQSVAFWCNPISGHATLYWYQQILGQGPKLLIQFQNNGVVDDSQLPKDRFSAERLKGVDSTLKIQPAKLEDSAVYLCASSPHTDLYGYTFGSGTRLTVV.

The chain has TRBV5-1 and TRBJ2-3; D unclear. Trimming removed 4 bases at V and 6 bases at J, with 18 bases between. This CDR3 region has 15 residues. CDR1 is SGHRS, CDR2 YFSETQ, per germline. In nucleotides, the CDR3 is TGCGCCAGCAGCCGATCCGAGGCGGAACGGGATACGCAGTATTTT. It codes for CASSRSEAERDTQYF.

This chain links TRBV6-5 with TRBJ1-1; TRBD1 matches at 9 bases. CDR3 length: 14 amino acids. The germline gives CDR1 MNHEY, CDR2 SVGAGI. Germline trimming cut 7 bases from V and 3 bases from J; bases unmatched to any gene: 6. Written as DNA, the CDR3 is TGTGCCAGCATCATCGACAGGGGGGACACTGAAGCTTTCTTT. Protein sequence: CASIIDRGDTEAFF.

This chain joins TRBV30 and TRBJ2-3; D may match TRBD1 or TRBD2 (5 bases each). CDR3 length equals 15 residues. Trimming shortened V by 2 bases and J by 6 bases, and 18 bases separated the two germline ends. CDR1 is GTSNPN, CDR2 SVGIG, per germline (reference sequence). CDR3 loop: CAWSRRRAGADTQYF. As DNA, the CDR3 is TGTGCCTGGAGTCGGCGCAGGGCCGGGGCGGATACGCAGTATTTT.

This clone occurred once. V gene TRBV5-1 combines with J gene TRBJ1-2; 7 bases match TRBD1. With V trimmed by 4 bases and J by 2 bases, 5 bases remained unmatched. Germline V gene lookup returns CDR1 SGHRS and CDR2 YFSETQ. The CDR3 loop spans 14 amino acids. CDR3 loop: CASSQGVGNYGYTF. In DNA form, the CDR3 reads TGCGCCAGCAGCCAGGGGGTGGGCAACTATGGCTACACCTTC.

The chain combines TRBV24-1 with TRBJ2-7; TRBD1 is a possible D gene (6 bases). Looked up from germline, CDR1 is KGHDR and CDR2 is SFDVKD. The V end lost 5 bases, the J end lost 1 base, and 26 bases lay between the germline ends. The CDR3 is made up of 19 amino acids. The chain's CDR3 is CATSGSGSFFGTPSYEQYV. The CDR3 nucleotides are TGTGCCACCAGTGGATCGGGGTCGTTTTTCGGGACACCTTCCTACGAGCAGTACGTC.

On this clone: Distinct nucleotide sequences in the sample also encode this CDR3. This chain connects TRBV18 to TRBJ2-7; D is ambiguous. Trimming removed 3 bases at V and 0 bases at J, with 6 bases between. Germline loops: CDR1 KGHSH, CDR2 LQKENI. The CDR3 spans 13 residues. CDR3 sequence reads: CASSPPSSYEQYF. The DNA of the CDR3 is TGTGCCAGCTCACCCCCGAGCTCCTACGAGCAGTACTTC.

J is TRBJ1-4 and V is TRBV9, with unresolved D. The germline V gene encodes CDR1 SGDLS and CDR2 YYNGEE. The CDR3 has 12 residues. V lost 6 bases, J lost 8 bases, and 11 bases lay in between. CDR3 region: CASNVPGEKLFF. The CDR3 DNA reads TGTGCCAGCAACGTCCCCGGAGAAAAACTGTTTTTT.

This chain connects TRBV19 to TRBJ2-1; D ambiguous. This CDR3 comprises 12 residues. Trimming took off 5 bases at V and 4 bases at J, with 6 bases between the two ends. Germline V gene lookup returns CDR1 LNHDA and CDR2 SQIVND (reference sequence). CDR3 coding DNA: TGTGCCAGTAGTTTAAGTTACAATGAGCAGTTCTTC. Residues: CASSLSYNEQFF.

The genes are TRBV7-8 and TRBJ1-2; 11 nucleotides agree with TRBD1. The CDR3 runs to 16 residues. From germline, CDR1 is SGHVS and CDR2 FQNEAQ. V dropped 3 bases and J dropped 0; count of bases not matched to a gene: 3. The CDR3 sequence: CASSFGQGASNYGYTF. The CDR3 DNA reads TGTGCCAGCAGCTTTGGACAGGGGGCCTCTAACTATGGCTACACCTTC.

The count of this clone is one. V is TRBV7-8 and J is TRBJ1-1; D might be TRBD1 (6 bases). The V gene lost 2 bases and the J gene lost 0 bases, with 10 bases spanning the gap. This CDR3 is built from 15 residues. Germline V gives CDR1 SGHVS, CDR2 FQNEAQ. The CDR3 protein is CASSLQGLLNTEAFF. CDR3 in DNA: TGTGCCAGCAGCTTACAGGGGCTACTGAACACTGAAGCTTTCTTT.

V usage is TRBV27 and J usage is TRBJ1-4; D is perhaps TRBD1 (5 bases). This CDR3 has 14 amino acids. Germline CDR1 MNHEY, CDR2 SMNVEV (reference sequence). V lost 10 bases to trimming and J lost 5 bases, with 17 bases between them. The DNA of the CDR3 is TGTGCCACCCGACTGACAGCCTTAAATGAAAAACTGTTTTTT. This codes for CATRLTALNEKLFF.

The chain links TRBV12-3 or TRBV12-4 to TRBJ2-2; tentative D call: TRBD1 (6 bases). V was shortened by 7 bases and J by 4 bases, with 10 bases between the two germline ends. The CDR3 sequence is 13 residues long. CDR3 sequence (DNA): TGTGCCAGCAACGGGGACATCACCGGGGAGCTGTTTTTT. It encodes CASNGDITGELFF.

The gene calls are TRBV7-3 and TRBJ1-4; 8 bases align to TRBD1. Germline trimming cut 6 bases from V and 8 bases from J; bases unmatched to any gene: 14. Per the germline V gene, CDR1 is SGHTA and CDR2 is FQGTGA. The CDR3 is made up of 16 amino acids. For the CDR3, the DNA is TGTGCCAGCAGGCAAAAGGCGACAGGGGTTGGCGAAAAACTGTTTTTT. Its translation is CASRQKATGVGEKLFF.

This clone was counted between two and nine times. V is TRBV14 and J is TRBJ1-1; 10 nucleotides agree with TRBD1. V lost 2 bases, J lost 11 bases, and 5 bases stayed unmatched. This CDR3 has 13 residues. Germline CDR1 is SGHDN and CDR2 is FVKESK. This CDR3 is CASSQQDRGTAFF. The CDR3 DNA sequence: TGTGCCAGCAGCCAACAGGACAGGGGGACGGCTTTCTTT.

Of note for this clone: A read error may account for a junction end that differs from germline. This rearrangement joins TRBV10-3 to TRBJ1-1; D uncertain. The CDR3 runs to 13 residues. CDR1 is ENHRY, CDR2 SYGVKD, per germline. The CDR3 nucleotides are TGTGCCATCACTGAGCGCAAGAACACTGAAGCTTTCTTT. Translating it yields CAITERKNTEAFF.

The genes are TRBV5-5 and TRBJ2-2; weak D call: TRBD1 (6 bases). CDR3 length equals 16 residues. V was cut by 5 bases and J by 0 bases, with 14 bases left in between. The germline CDR1 and CDR2 sequences are SGHKS and YYEKEE (reference sequence). CDR3 DNA: TGTGCCAGCAGTCAATCCGGGACAACGAACACCGGGGAGCTGTTTTTT. Translated: CASSQSGTTNTGELFF.

The genes are TRBV23-1 and TRBJ2-7, with D unclear. TRBV23-1 is classed as an ORF, of uncertain function. This CDR3 has 14 amino acids. The V and J ends lost 1 base and 2 bases respectively, with 9 bases between them. CDR3 bases: TGCGCCAGCAGTCAATTTGGGCCCGCCTACGAGCAGTACGTC. As protein: CASSQFGPAYEQYV.

The V call is TRBV19, the J call TRBJ1-5; D gene ambiguous. Trimming left V 5 bases short and J 0 bases short, with 8 bases between. The CDR3 runs to 14 residues. Per the germline V gene, CDR1 is LNHDA and CDR2 is SQIVND (reference sequence). The CDR3 DNA reads as TGTGCCAGTAGTTTCACTAATAGCAATCAGCCCCAGCATTTT. Translated: CASSFTNSNQPQHF. Full variable domain (remainder filled in from reference TRBV19 and TRBJ1-5): DGGITQSPKYLFRKEGQNVTLSCEQNLNHDAMYWYRQDPGQGLRLIYYSQIVNDFQKGDIAEGYSVSREKKESFPLTVTSAQKNPTAFYLCASSFTNSNQPQHFGDGTRLSIL.

V and J are TRBV2 and TRBJ1-5, with D perhaps matching TRBD1 (6 bases). The germline V gene has CDR1 SNHLY and CDR2 FYNNEI. V lost 3 bases and J 5 bases, leaving 11 bases between the germline ends. The CDR3 is 14 amino acids. In nucleotides, the CDR3 is TGTGCCAGCAGTGAGAGCCAGGGGTATCAGCCCCAGCATTTT. Residues: CASSESQGYQPQHF.

The rearrangement joins TRBV19 to TRBJ2-1; 9 bases map to TRBD2. The CDR3 extends over 17 amino acids. V was pared by 0 bases and J by 0 bases, with 3 bases of the junction left unmatched. Germline values: CDR1 LNHDA, CDR2 SQIVND (reference sequence). In nucleotides, the CDR3 is TGTGCCAGTAGTATAGAGCTAGCGGGGAGCTCCTACAATGAGCAGTTCTTC. Amino acid sequence: CASSIELAGSSYNEQFF. The whole variable domain, remainder taken from reference TRBV19 and TRBJ2-1, is DGGITQSPKYLFRKEGQNVTLSCEQNLNHDAMYWYRQDPGQGLRLIYYSQIVNDFQKGDIAEGYSVSREKKESFPLTVTSAQKNPTAFYLCASSIELAGSSYNEQFFGPGTRLTVL.